The 12 T cell receptor beta chains below come from one sample, sequenced in a study of Graves' ophthalmopathy and Graves' hyperthyroidism. The authors amplified TCR beta CDR3 regions, and they did so from RNA transcripts for repertoire sequencing. HTBI-primed first-round RT-PCR preceded second-round multiplex PCR. TCRdb re-called the multiplex PCR reads with MiXCR, one entry per CDR3 protein. The repertoire holds about 740,000 distinct CDR3 sequences, 40% seen once, with around 40% in the top ten. The sequenced sample was peripheral blood. These receptors were taken from an adult man with Graves' ophthalmopathy.

This clonotype was counted many times. The J gene is TRBJ2-7, the V gene TRBV7-2; D could derive from TRBD1 or TRBD2 (5 bases each). The V and J ends lost 7 bases and 3 bases respectively, with 22 bases between them. The CDR3 extends over 16 amino acids. CDR1 and CDR2 from the germline V gene are SGHTA and FQGNSA. Here the CDR3 reads CASTRRSGAVSYEQYF. The CDR3 DNA follows: TGTGCCAGCACAAGGCGGTCCGGGGCAGTGAGCTACGAGCAGTACTTC.

Ten or more counts support this clonotype. The CDR3 here is CASSTKGDQWEKLFF. The CDR3 DNA is TGTGCCAGTAGTACCAAGGGGGATCAATGGGAAAAACTGTTTTTT. The chain uses TRBV19 and TRBJ1-4; maybe TRBD1 (6 bases). The CDR3 is made up of 15 amino acids. Germline loops: CDR1 LNHDA, CDR2 SQIVND (reference sequence). Between the trimmed V and J ends, which lost 4 bases and 8 bases, there was a span of 17 bases.

The chain joins TRBV10-3 to TRBJ1-1, with a tentative D call TRBD1 (6 bases). Trimming cost V 10 bases and J 4 bases, with 25 bases left between them. The CDR3 runs 16 residues. The germline V gene has CDR1 ENHRY and CDR2 SYGVKD. The CDR3 spells CASTIEGGPGGTEAFF. The CDR3 DNA is TGTGCCAGCACCATCGAGGGGGGGCCGGGTGGCACTGAAGCTTTCTTT.

As for this clonotype: This may be a read error: a much more frequent sequence differs by one nucleotide. The conserved phenylalanine or tryptophan normally closing the CDR3 is absent here, so this likely arose from a read error. The chain couples TRBV20-1 to TRBJ2-7, with D perhaps matching TRBD1 (6 bases). CDR1 is DFQATT, CDR2 SNEGSKA, per germline (reference sequence). V was trimmed by 0 bases and J by 4 bases, leaving 19 bases between them. The CDR3 has 16 residues. The CDR3, as DNA: TGCAGTGCTAGAGATGCGTCGGCACAGGGATTATACGAGCAGTACTGC. This sequence encodes CSARDASAQGLYEQYC.

The rearrangement joins TRBV20-1 to TRBJ1-2, with 7 bases aligning to TRBD1. Germline V gene lookup returns CDR1 DFQATT and CDR2 SNEGSKA (reference sequence). This CDR3 comprises 12 residues. With V trimmed by 6 bases and J by 8 bases, 9 bases remained unmatched. In DNA form, the CDR3 reads TGCAGTGCCAGCGGTGGCAGGGGGGGCTACACCTTC. It specifies CSASGGRGGYTF.

The rearrangement links TRBV11-2 to TRBJ1-2; 9 bases map to TRBD1. The J segment lost 5 bases and the V segment lost 5 bases, leaving 6 bases of the junction unmatched. This CDR3 has 14 residues. Germline-derived CDR1 and CDR2 are SGHAT and FQNNGV. The CDR3 sequence is CASSAGGQGYGYTF. As DNA, the CDR3 is TGTGCCAGCAGCGCAGGTGGACAGGGGTATGGCTACACCTTC.

This chain links TRBV10-3 with TRBJ2-7; D might be TRBD2 (7 bases). Germline values: CDR1 ENHRY, CDR2 SYGVKD. Trimming pared 9 bases from V and 11 bases from J, leaving 14 bases between. This CDR3 is built from 10 residues. For the CDR3, the DNA is TGTGCCATGGGGAGGGGGGCCGAGTACTTC. The encoded protein is CAMGRGAEYF.

A note on this clonotype: At one end the junction does not follow the germline gene, possibly because of a read error. DNA of the CDR3: TGTGCCAGCAGTGGATGGAGACAGGGATGGACTGAAGCTTTCTTT. This sequence encodes CASSGWRQGWTEAFF. The chain links TRBV10-3 to TRBJ1-1, with 7 nucleotides matching TRBD1. Germline V CDR1 and CDR2: ENHRY, SYGVKD. The CDR3 totals 15 residues.

The gene calls are TRBV5-4 and TRBJ2-7; tentatively, D is TRBD1 (5 bases). Germline values: CDR1 SGHNT, CDR2 YYREEE (reference sequence). The ends were cut back, 7 bases at V and 3 bases at J, with 11 bases in the middle. This CDR3 spans 12 amino acids. Here the CDR3 DNA reads TGTGCCAGCGGCAAGGGGTTCTACGAGCAGTACTTC. Translating it yields CASGKGFYEQYF.

V gene TRBV25-1 combines with J gene TRBJ2-7; D is ambiguous. The CDR3 is made up of 12 amino acids. V was trimmed by 5 bases and J by 7 bases, leaving 12 bases between them. Germline loops: CDR1 MGHDK, CDR2 SYGVNS. The CDR3 sequence: CASSLQTREQYF. CDR3 nucleotides: TGTGCCAGCAGTTTACAGACGCGAGAGCAGTACTTC.

This clonotype was seen repeatedly, ten times or more. The rearrangement links TRBV29-1 to TRBJ1-4; 8 nucleotides match TRBD1. The CDR3 is made up of 13 amino acids. Germline V gene sequence: CDR1 SQVTM, CDR2 ANQGSEA. Trimming took 6 bases from V and 7 from J; bases not matched to a gene: 7. The CDR3 region has the DNA TGCAGCGTCGCTCAGGGGGCAAGTGAAAAACTGTTTTTT. Translating it yields CSVAQGASEKLFF.

This clonotype was detected ten times or more. The V call is TRBV10-3, the J call TRBJ2-7; tentatively, D is TRBD1 (6 bases). Germline CDR1 is ENHRY and CDR2 is SYGVKD. V was trimmed by 3 bases and J by 4 bases, leaving 10 bases between them. The CDR3 has 13 residues. CDR3 in amino acids: CAISDRRGYEQYF. CDR3 coding DNA: TGTGCCATCAGTGATCGTAGGGGGTACGAGCAGTACTTC.